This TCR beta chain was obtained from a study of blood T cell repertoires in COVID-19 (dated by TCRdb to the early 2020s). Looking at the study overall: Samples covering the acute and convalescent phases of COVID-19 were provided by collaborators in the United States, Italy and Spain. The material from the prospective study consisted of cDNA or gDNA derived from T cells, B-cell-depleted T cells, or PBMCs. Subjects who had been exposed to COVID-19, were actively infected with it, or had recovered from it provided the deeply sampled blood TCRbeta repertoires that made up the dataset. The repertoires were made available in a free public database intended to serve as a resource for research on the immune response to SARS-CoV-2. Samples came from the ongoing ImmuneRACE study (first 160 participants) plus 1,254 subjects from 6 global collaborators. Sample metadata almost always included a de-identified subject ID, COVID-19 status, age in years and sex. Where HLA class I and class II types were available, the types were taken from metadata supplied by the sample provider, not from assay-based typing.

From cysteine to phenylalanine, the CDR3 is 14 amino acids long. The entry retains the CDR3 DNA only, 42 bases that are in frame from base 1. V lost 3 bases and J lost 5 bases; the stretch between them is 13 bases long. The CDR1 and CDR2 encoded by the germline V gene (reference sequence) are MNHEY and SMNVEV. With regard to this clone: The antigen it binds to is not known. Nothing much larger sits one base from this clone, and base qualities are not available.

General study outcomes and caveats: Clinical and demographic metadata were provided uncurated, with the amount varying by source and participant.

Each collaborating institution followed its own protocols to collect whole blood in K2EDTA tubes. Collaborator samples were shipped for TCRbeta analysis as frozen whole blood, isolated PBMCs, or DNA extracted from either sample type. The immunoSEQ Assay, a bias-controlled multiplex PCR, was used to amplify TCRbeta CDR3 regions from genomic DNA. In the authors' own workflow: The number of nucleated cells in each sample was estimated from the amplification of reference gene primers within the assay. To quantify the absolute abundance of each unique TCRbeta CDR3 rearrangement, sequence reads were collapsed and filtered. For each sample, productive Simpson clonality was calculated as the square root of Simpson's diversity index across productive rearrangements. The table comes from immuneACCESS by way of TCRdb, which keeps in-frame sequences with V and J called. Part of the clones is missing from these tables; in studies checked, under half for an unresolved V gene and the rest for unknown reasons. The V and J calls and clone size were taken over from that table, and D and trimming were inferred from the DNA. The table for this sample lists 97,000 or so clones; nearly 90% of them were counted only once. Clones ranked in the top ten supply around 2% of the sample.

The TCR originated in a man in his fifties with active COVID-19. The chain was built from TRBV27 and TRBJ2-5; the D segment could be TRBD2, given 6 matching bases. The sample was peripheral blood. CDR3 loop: CASSFTRGLETQYF. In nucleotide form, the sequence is TGTGCCAGCAGTTTTACCCGGGGGTTGGAGACCCAGTACTTC.